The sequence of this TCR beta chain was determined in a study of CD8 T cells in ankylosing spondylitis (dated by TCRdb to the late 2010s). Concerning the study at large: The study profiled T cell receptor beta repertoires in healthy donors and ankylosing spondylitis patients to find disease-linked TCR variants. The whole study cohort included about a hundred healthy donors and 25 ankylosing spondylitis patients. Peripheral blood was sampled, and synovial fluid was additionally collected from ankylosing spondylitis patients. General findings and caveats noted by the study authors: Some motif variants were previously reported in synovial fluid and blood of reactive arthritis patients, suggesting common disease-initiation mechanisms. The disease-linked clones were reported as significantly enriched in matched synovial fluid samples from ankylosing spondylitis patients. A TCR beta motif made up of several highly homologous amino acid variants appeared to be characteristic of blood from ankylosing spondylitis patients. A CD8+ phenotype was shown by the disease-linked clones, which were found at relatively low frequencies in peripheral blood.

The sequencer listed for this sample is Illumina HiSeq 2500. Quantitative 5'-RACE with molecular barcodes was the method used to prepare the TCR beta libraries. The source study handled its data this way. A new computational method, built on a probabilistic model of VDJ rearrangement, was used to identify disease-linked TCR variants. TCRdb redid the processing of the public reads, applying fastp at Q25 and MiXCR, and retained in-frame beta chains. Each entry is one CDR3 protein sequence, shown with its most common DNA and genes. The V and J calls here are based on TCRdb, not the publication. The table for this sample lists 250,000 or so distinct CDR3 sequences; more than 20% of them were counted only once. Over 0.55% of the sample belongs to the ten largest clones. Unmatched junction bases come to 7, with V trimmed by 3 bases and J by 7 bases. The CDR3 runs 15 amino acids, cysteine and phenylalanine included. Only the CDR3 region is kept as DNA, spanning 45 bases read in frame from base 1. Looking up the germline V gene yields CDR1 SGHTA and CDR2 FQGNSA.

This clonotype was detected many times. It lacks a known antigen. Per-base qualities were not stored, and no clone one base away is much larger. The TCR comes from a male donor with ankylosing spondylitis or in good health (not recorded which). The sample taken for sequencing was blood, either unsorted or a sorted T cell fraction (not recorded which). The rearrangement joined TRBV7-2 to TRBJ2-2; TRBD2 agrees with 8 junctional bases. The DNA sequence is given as TGTGCCAGCAGCTTTGTCGGCCTAGCGGGCGGGGAGCTGTTTTTT. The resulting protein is CASSFVGLAGGELFF. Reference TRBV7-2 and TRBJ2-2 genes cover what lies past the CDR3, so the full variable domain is GAGVSQSPSNKVTEKGKDVELRCDPISGHTALYWYRQSLGQGLEFLIYFQGNSAPDKSGLPSDRFSAERTGGSVSTLTIQRTQQEDSAVYLCASSFVGLAGGELFFGEGSRLTVL.